The TCR beta chain described here comes from a study of OX40 agonist ivuxolimab in advanced cancers. For the study at large: Patients were given ivuxolimab, an antibody that agonizes OX40 (CD134).

With regard to this clone: Its antigen remains unidentified.

Measured with immunoSEQ multiplex PCR; TCRdb has only the in-frame clones, and not every one. The data hold approximately 69,000 clones, with about 80% observed a single time. Findings and limits, study-wide: At 0.1 to 3.0 mg/kg, CD4+ and CD8+ blood T cells expanded clonally by week 6.

V was clipped by 5 bases and J by 6 bases, with 11 bases between them. CDR1 LNHDA and CDR2 SQIVND come from the germline V gene (reference sequence). There are 12 residues in the CDR3. The source was CD4+ or CD8+ T cells sorted from blood, collected in a trial of the OX40 agonist ivuxolimab. The receptor comes from an adult with an advanced solid tumor such as melanoma, head and neck, liver or kidney cancer. The chain joins TRBV19 to TRBJ2-7; D gene uncertain. The CDR3 spells CASSLGPGEQYF. As DNA, the CDR3 is TGTGCCAGTAGTCTAGGTCCCGGCGAGCAGTACTTC.